This TCR beta chain was captured in a study of identical twins. Germline assignment: CDR1 DFQATT and CDR2 SNEGSKA (reference sequence). Trimming removed 1 base from V and 5 bases from J; junction bases left unmatched: 7. The CDR3 is 14 amino acids. One entry per CDR3 protein, called by TCRdb with MiXCR from the 5' RACE reads. The sample has 300,000 to 350,000 distinct CDR3 sequences, 9% to 15% seen once. These data also formed part of another study, on yellow fever vaccine responses in identical twins.

The chain combines TRBV20-1 with TRBJ2-5, with 7 bases matching TRBD2. This clonotype originated in a woman aged 18-29 years in good health. Sequencing was performed on CD8+ T cells sorted from blood. The CDR3 region is CSARVGEGRETQYF. CDR3 sequence (DNA): TGCAGTGCTAGAGTGGGGGAGGGCAGGGAGACCCAGTACTTC.